This T cell receptor (beta chain) is drawn from a study of T cell repertoires in cytomegalovirus infection. One entry per CDR3 protein results from TCRdb running MiXCR on the reads. The table records about 900,000 distinct CDR3 sequences, roughly 31% of them present only once. V lost 5 bases and J lost 12, with 6 bases in between. CDR1 is SGHNT, CDR2 YYREEE, per germline (reference sequence). The CDR3 has 9 residues. Worth noting for this clonotype: As yet, its antigen is unknown.

The sequence was obtained from a human donor in good health (CMV status not recorded). Some clones in this sample may be carry-over from other donors' samples. The sequences come from cultured CD8+ T cells from PBMCs, collected from culture after CMV antigen stimulation. The chain couples TRBV5-4 to TRBJ2-1; TRBD2 is a possible D gene (5 bases). This CDR3 reads CASREGQFF. The CDR3, as DNA: TGTGCCAGCAGAGAGGGGCAGTTCTTC. Full variable domain (missing parts from reference TRBV5-4 and TRBJ2-1): ETGVTQSPTHLIKTRGQQVTLRCSSQSGHNTVSWYQQALGQGPQFIFQYYREEENGRGNFPPRFSGLQFPNYSSELNVNALELDDSALYLCASREGQFFGPGTRLTVL.